The 16 T cell receptor beta chains given below trace back to one sample, sequenced in a study of shared clonotypes between healthy human individuals. Sequencing used immunoSEQ multiplex PCR; TCRdb keeps in-frame clones, though not all of them. The sample shows 2,500,000 or so clones, around nine tenths of them seen only once. The sequencing input was naive CD4+ T cells sorted from blood. Documented subset: CD45RA+ positively selected. The source of these receptors is a young man in good health.

The V and J genes are TRBV27 and TRBJ2-3, with TRBD2 identical over 13 bases. V shed 4 bases and J 2 bases; nucleotides not matched to a gene: 9. Germline CDR1 is MNHEY and CDR2 is SMNVEV (reference sequence). The CDR3 covers 18 residues. CDR3: CASSSSRLAGGTTDTQYF. Here the CDR3 DNA reads TGTGCCAGCAGTTCCTCTCGACTAGCGGGGGGCACCACAGATACGCAGTATTTT.

With respect to this clone: The sample holds other DNA sequences that translate to the same CDR3. V and J are TRBV5-1 and TRBJ2-2; TRBD1 matches at 9 bases. The CDR3 spans 16 residues. Germline CDR1 and CDR2: SGHRS and YFSETQ. Trimming at V came to 4 bases and at J to 1 base, leaving 5 bases not matched to a gene. This CDR3 is CASSPQGQGNTGELFF. CDR3 sequence (DNA): TGCGCCAGCAGCCCCCAGGGACAGGGGAACACCGGGGAGCTGTTTTTT.

This clone came up a few times. Within the sample, other DNA sequences also encode this same CDR3. This rearrangement joins TRBV30 to TRBJ1-5; D not resolved. This CDR3 has 13 residues. Per the germline V gene, CDR1 is GTSNPN and CDR2 is SVGIG (reference sequence). V was pared by 0 bases and J by 4 bases, with 7 bases between. The CDR3 nucleotides are TGTGCCTGGAGTGTAGACGGAAATCAGCCCCAGCATTTT. Its protein is CAWSVDGNQPQHF.

V is TRBV7-2 and J is TRBJ2-2, with a tentative D call TRBD2 (5 bases). Germline V gene lookup returns CDR1 SGHTA and CDR2 FQGNSA. This CDR3 comprises 13 residues. Deletions cut 3 bases from V and 5 bases from J, with 7 bases between. CDR3 bases: TGTGCCAGCAGCTTGAGGGAAACCGGGGAGCTGTTTTTT. This sequence encodes CASSLRETGELFF.

V and J are TRBV9 and TRBJ2-7, with TRBD1 matching over 9 bases. The CDR3 extends over 18 amino acids. Trimming removed 0 bases from V and 1 base from J; junction bases left unmatched: 11. Germline V gene sequence: CDR1 SGDLS, CDR2 YYNGEE. The CDR3 reads CASSVDLNGQGTSYEQYF. The CDR3 DNA follows: TGTGCCAGCAGCGTAGACTTGAACGGACAGGGGACATCCTACGAGCAGTACTTC.

The chain combines TRBV5-1 with TRBJ2-7; TRBD2 matches at 10 bases. The CDR3 sequence is 15 residues long. Losses at the gene ends were 2 bases for V and 4 bases for J; bases not matched to a gene: 6. Germline V lookup: CDR1 SGHRS, CDR2 YFSETQ. The DNA for the CDR3 is TGCGCCAGCAGCTTACTAGCGGGACTCGGGTACGAGCAGTACTTC. Translation gives CASSLLAGLGYEQYF. The variable domain in full, completed from reference TRBV5-1 and TRBJ2-7, reads KAGVTQTPRYLIKTRGQQVTLSCSPISGHRSVSWYQQTPGQGLQFLFEYFSETQRNKGNFPGRFSGRQFSNSRSEMNVSTLELGDSALYLCASSLLAGLGYEQYFGPGTRLTVT.

This chain connects TRBV28 to TRBJ2-4; 8 bases map to TRBD1. V trimming: 6 bases; J trimming: 0 bases; junction bases outside the gene matches: 13. The CDR3 extends over 18 amino acids. Looked up from germline, CDR1 is MDHEN and CDR2 is SYDVKM. The CDR3 DNA reads TGTGCCAGCAGATCGATGGGGACAGGAGATTTAGCCAAAAACATTCAGTACTTC. Encoded protein: CASRSMGTGDLAKNIQYF.

The CDR3 DNA is TGTGCCACCACCGTTCAGGTGGGGCTCTATGGCTACACCTTC. It encodes CATTVQVGLYGYTF. V is TRBV6-1 and J is TRBJ1-2; possible D gene TRBD1, 5 bases. Germline lookup yields CDR1 MNHNS and CDR2 SASEGT. V was trimmed by 10 bases and J by 4 bases, leaving 19 bases between them. The CDR3 consists of 14 residues.

The gene calls are TRBV27 and TRBJ1-5; 7 nucleotides match TRBD1. The junction had 6 bases not matched to a gene; V was cut back by 5 bases and J by 5 bases. Germline CDR1 MNHEY, CDR2 SMNVEV (reference sequence). The CDR3 runs 14 residues. CDR3 bases: TGTGCCAGCAGTCCAACAGGGGTCTATCAGCCCCAGCATTTT. Its translation: CASSPTGVYQPQHF.

The rearrangement links TRBV5-3 to TRBJ2-5; D not resolved. TRBV5-3 is an ORF, with its function uncertain. The V end lost 0 bases, the J end lost 4 bases, and 10 bases lay between the germline ends. CDR3 length: 14 residues. The CDR3 bases are TGTGCCAGAAGCTTGGTGGGCAAGCTAGAGACCCAGTACTTC. This encodes CARSLVGKLETQYF.

This chain links TRBV30 with TRBJ1-5, with TRBD1 as a possible D gene (5 bases). This CDR3 region has 13 residues. Germline CDR1 is GTSNPN and CDR2 is SVGIG (reference sequence). Trimming cost V 2 bases and J 5 bases, with 10 bases left between them. CDR3 amino acids: CAWSIQEDQPQHF. The CDR3, as DNA: TGTGCCTGGAGTATACAGGAGGATCAGCCCCAGCATTTT.

V and J are TRBV6-5 and TRBJ1-2, with D unresolved. CDR1 and CDR2 from the germline V gene are MNHEY and SVGAGI. Trimming removed 5 bases from V and 4 bases from J, with 17 bases in between. This CDR3 is built from 15 residues. The CDR3 DNA follows: TGTGCCAGCAGTCCCAACCCCGGCCTATCCTATGGCTACACCTTC. Translated, it gives CASSPNPGLSYGYTF.

The V call is TRBV10-3, the J call TRBJ1-2; a weak D match, TRBD1 (6 bases). Germline lookup yields CDR1 ENHRY and CDR2 SYGVKD. Trimming pared 2 bases from V and 10 bases from J, leaving 17 bases between. The CDR3 totals 14 residues. CDR3 amino acids: CAISERDTGDAYTF. The DNA for the CDR3 is TGTGCCATCAGTGAGCGGGACACCGGCGATGCCTACACCTTC.

This chain links TRBV28 with TRBJ2-5; D call uncertain. Germline V gene sequence: CDR1 MDHEN, CDR2 SYDVKM. The V and J ends lost 2 bases and 1 base respectively, with 14 bases between them. The CDR3 totals 16 residues. The CDR3 bases are TGTGCCAGCAGTTTAATGAGGAGTCTACGCCAAGAGACCCAGTACTTC. Translating it yields CASSLMRSLRQETQYF.

This clone was counted a single time. The chain uses TRBV7-2 and TRBJ2-7, with D uncertain. In germline, CDR1 is SGHTA, CDR2 FQGNSA. V shed 3 bases and J shed 2 bases, with 8 bases lying between them. CDR3 length: 13 amino acids. CDR3 sequence: CASSLRNTYEQYF. The CDR3 nucleotides are TGTGCCAGCAGCTTGCGGAACACCTACGAGCAGTACTTC.

This chain uses TRBV6-5 with TRBJ1-1; 7 nucleotides line up with TRBD1. V gave up 6 bases and J gave up 8 bases; unmatched junction bases: 3. The CDR3 covers 11 residues. The germline gives CDR1 MNHEY, CDR2 SVGAGI. The CDR3 region has the DNA TGTGCCAGCAGGACAGGGCGGGAAGCTTTCTTT. Translating gives CASRTGREAFF.